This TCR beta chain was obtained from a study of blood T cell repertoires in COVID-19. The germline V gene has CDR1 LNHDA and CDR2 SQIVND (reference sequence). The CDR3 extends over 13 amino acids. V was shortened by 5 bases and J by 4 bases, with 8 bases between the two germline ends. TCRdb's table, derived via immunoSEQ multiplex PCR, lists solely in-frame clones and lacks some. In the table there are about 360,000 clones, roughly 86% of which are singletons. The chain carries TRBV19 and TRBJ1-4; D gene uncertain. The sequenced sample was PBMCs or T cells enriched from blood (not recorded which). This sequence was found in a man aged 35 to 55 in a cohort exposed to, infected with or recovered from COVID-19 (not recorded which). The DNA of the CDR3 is TGTGCCAGTAGTGGCAGGTATAATGAAAAACTGTTTTTT. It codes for CASSGRYNEKLFF.